The 28 T cell receptor beta chains reported below all come from one sample, sequenced in a study of cytomegalovirus exposure and HLA in healthy donors. The PCR used 60 Vbeta and 13 Jbeta primers. Generated by immunoSEQ multiplex PCR, the TCRdb table keeps only in-frame clones and is missing some. The sample lists some 80,000 clones, over 65% occurring once. The sequenced material came from PBMCs. These receptors came from a man between 45 and 60 years old in good health and CMV-seronegative.

The chain carries TRBV7-3 and TRBJ2-5, with D perhaps TRBD2 (6 bases). Germline CDR1 is SGHTA and CDR2 is FQGTGA. The CDR3 has 13 residues. The V gene lost 5 bases and the J gene lost 2 bases, with 9 bases spanning the gap. This CDR3 is CASSISGQETQYF. CDR3 nucleotides: TGTGCCAGCAGCATTAGCGGACAAGAGACCCAGTACTTC.

The chain recombines TRBV7-2 with TRBJ2-5, with D perhaps TRBD2 (5 bases). V was shortened by 5 bases and J by 3 bases, with 13 bases between the two germline ends. Germline V gene data show CDR1 as SGHTA and CDR2 as FQGNSA. The CDR3 spans 14 residues. The CDR3 sequence: CASSPTAREETQYF. As DNA, the CDR3 is TGTGCCAGCAGCCCCACCGCGAGGGAAGAGACCCAGTACTTC.

The V and J genes are TRBV7-8 and TRBJ1-6; weak D call: TRBD1 (5 bases). V was shortened by 1 base and J by 6 bases, with 10 bases between the two germline ends. CDR3 size: 15 residues. Per germline, CDR1 SGHVS and CDR2 FQNEAQ. The CDR3 is CASSLEGQLNSPLHF. The CDR3 region has the DNA TGTGCCAGCAGCTTAGAGGGGCAGCTTAATTCACCCCTCCACTTT.

The chain employs TRBV27 and TRBJ1-1, with a weak D call TRBD1 (5 bases). The CDR3 consists of 15 residues. V was cut by 2 bases and J by 3 bases, with 13 bases left in between. Per germline, CDR1 MNHEY and CDR2 SMNVEV (reference sequence). CDR3 amino acids: CASSLKAVGDTEAFF. CDR3 DNA sequence: TGTGCCAGCAGTTTAAAGGCTGTAGGGGACACTGAAGCTTTCTTT.

The V call is TRBV9, the J call TRBJ1-1; D ambiguous. The germline V and J ends were trimmed by 0 bases and 6 bases, with 9 bases remaining between them. CDR1 is SGDLS, CDR2 YYNGEE, per germline. The CDR3 totals 13 residues. DNA for the CDR3: TGTGCCAGCAGCGTAGCGGGGAGCGCTGAAGCTTTCTTT. Translated: CASSVAGSAEAFF.

V is TRBV6-1 and J is TRBJ1-5, with 8 positions matching TRBD1. Germline V gene data show CDR1 as MNHNS and CDR2 as SASEGT. V gave up 4 bases and J gave up 5 bases; unmatched junction bases: 7. CDR3 length: 15 amino acids. CDR3 region: CASSGEDRGYQPQHF. The CDR3, as DNA: TGTGCCAGCAGTGGAGAAGACAGGGGTTATCAGCCCCAGCATTTT.

V usage is TRBV7-2 and J usage is TRBJ1-3; weak D call: TRBD1 (5 bases). The CDR3 consists of 17 residues. Germline V CDR1 and CDR2: SGHTA, FQGNSA. Trimming cost V 5 bases and J 4 bases, with 21 bases left between them. CDR3 protein: CASSRGVRQSRGNTIYF. The CDR3, as DNA: TGTGCCAGCAGCCGGGGGGTACGGCAGAGCCGAGGAAACACCATATATTTT.

This chain joins TRBV11-2 and TRBJ2-5, with a weak D call TRBD1 (5 bases). The ends were cut back, 5 bases at V and 4 bases at J, with 14 bases in the middle. Germline CDR1 is SGHAT and CDR2 is FQNNGV. The CDR3 consists of 14 residues. The CDR3 bases are TGTGCCAGCAGCCGAGCAGGGATTGGAGAGACCCAGTACTTC. This codes for CASSRAGIGETQYF.

This clone was observed a single time. This chain uses TRBV2 with TRBJ1-3; no clear D gene. This CDR3 contains 14 residues. Germline V gene data show CDR1 as SNHLY and CDR2 as FYNNEI. Trimming removed 7 bases from V and 1 base from J, with 11 bases in between. The CDR3 region has the DNA TGTGCCAGCACCGAACAGATATCTGGAAACACCATATATTTT. Its translation: CASTEQISGNTIYF.

The J gene is TRBJ2-3, the V gene TRBV7-9, with D hard to call. This CDR3 spans 13 amino acids. V lost 6 bases and J 2 bases, leaving 9 bases between the germline ends. CDR1 and CDR2 (germline): SEHNR, FQNEAQ (reference sequence). The CDR3 DNA is TGTGCCAGCAGGCAGCGAGACACAGATACGCAGTATTTT. Translation: CASRQRDTDTQYF.

V gene TRBV5-1 combines with J gene TRBJ2-5; 7 bases are shared with TRBD1. V lost 3 bases and J lost 5; bases outside the gene matches: 10. The germline gives CDR1 SGHRS, CDR2 YFSETQ. CDR3 length: 15 residues. CDR3 residues: CASSSQGQKEETQYF. Written as DNA, the CDR3 is TGCGCCAGCAGCTCACAGGGACAGAAAGAGGAGACCCAGTACTTC.

The chain uses TRBV5-1 and TRBJ1-2; 9 bases map to TRBD1. Germline V CDR1 and CDR2: SGHRS, YFSETQ. The CDR3 has 16 amino acids. Trimming took 2 bases from V and 7 from J; bases not matched to a gene: 12. The CDR3 region has the DNA TGCGCCAGCAGCTTTGACCCCGGGACAGGGACCAGTGGCTACACCTTC. This gives the protein CASSFDPGTGTSGYTF.

This clone was detected only a few times. For the CDR3, the DNA is TGCGCCAGCAGCTTTAGCGACGGAATTTATGGCTACACCTTC. Translation gives CASSFSDGIYGYTF. This sequence joins TRBV5-1 and TRBJ1-2; D call uncertain. Per germline, CDR1 SGHRS and CDR2 YFSETQ. The CDR3 runs 14 residues. Trimming pared 2 bases from V and 5 bases from J, leaving 13 bases between.

The gene calls are TRBV7-2 and TRBJ2-2; 10 bases are a match to TRBD1. Germline V lookup: CDR1 SGHTA, CDR2 FQGNSA. V lost 0 bases and J lost 7; bases outside the gene matches: 11. The CDR3 is made up of 18 amino acids. For the CDR3, the DNA is TGTGCCAGCAGCTTAGCCTCCCCGGACAGGGGGTTTTTCGGGGAGCTGTTTTTT. Protein sequence: CASSLASPDRGFFGELFF.

The V gene is TRBV30, the J gene TRBJ2-7; TRBD1 is a possible D gene (6 bases). There are 11 residues in the CDR3. The germline V gene encodes CDR1 GTSNPN and CDR2 SVGIG (reference sequence). V lost 4 bases and J lost 10, with 14 bases in between. This chain's CDR3 is CAWTRDTGQYF. Written as DNA, the CDR3 is TGTGCCTGGACCCGGGACACAGGCCAGTACTTC.

The CDR3 spells CASSLQGRGNTEAFF. The CDR3 nucleotides read TGTGCCAGCAGCTTGCAAGGCAGGGGCAACACTGAAGCTTTCTTT. The rearrangement links TRBV5-6 to TRBJ1-1; a weak D match, TRBD1 (6 bases). With 1 base removed from V and 2 bases from J, the gap between germline ends came to 12 bases. The CDR3 sequence is 15 residues long. From germline, CDR1 is SGHDT and CDR2 YYEEEE.

As to this clone: An end of the junction differs from the germline gene, which may be a read error. The gene calls are TRBV7-7 and TRBJ2-2; 8 bases match TRBD1. Germline V gene data show CDR1 as SSHAT and CDR2 as FNYEAQ (reference sequence). The CDR3 covers 15 residues. The CDR3 region is CASRQGRGDTGELFF. DNA of the CDR3: TGTGCTAGCAGACAGGGGCGAGGGGACACCGGGGAGCTGTTTTTT. Full variable domain (rest looked up from reference TRBV7-7 and TRBJ2-2): GAGVSQSPRYKVTKRGQDVTLRCDPISSHATLYWYQQALGQGPEFLTYFNYEAQPDKSGLPSDRFSAERPEGSISTLTIQRTEQRDSAMYRCASRQGRGDTGELFFGEGSRLTVL.

V gene TRBV4-1 combines with J gene TRBJ2-2, with 15 nucleotides matching TRBD2. The V and J ends lost 3 bases and 1 base, in that order; junction bases with no gene match: 6. There are 19 residues in the CDR3. Germline V CDR1 and CDR2: MGHRA, YSYEKL. The CDR3 spells CASSHDPGLAGGNTGELFF. The CDR3 DNA reads TGCGCCAGCAGCCACGATCCGGGACTAGCGGGGGGGAACACCGGGGAGCTGTTTTTT.

The chain couples TRBV19 to TRBJ2-3; no definite D call. V was clipped by 1 base and J by 5 bases, with 13 bases between them. CDR3 length: 15 residues. In germline, CDR1 is LNHDA, CDR2 SQIVND (reference sequence). CDR3 sequence: CASSIGRLLEDTQYF. As DNA, the CDR3 is TGTGCCAGTAGTATAGGGCGACTTCTGGAAGATACGCAGTATTTT. Drawing the rest from reference TRBV19 and TRBJ2-3, the complete variable domain is DGGITQSPKYLFRKEGQNVTLSCEQNLNHDAMYWYRQDPGQGLRLIYYSQIVNDFQKGDIAEGYSVSREKKESFPLTVTSAQKNPTAFYLCASSIGRLLEDTQYFGPGTRLTVL.

V and J are TRBV5-1 and TRBJ1-4; 9 bases map to TRBD1. Trimming removed 4 bases from V and 4 bases from J; junction bases left unmatched: 5. Germline V gene sequence: CDR1 SGHRS, CDR2 YFSETQ. CDR3 length: 15 residues. The CDR3 region is CASSPKTGGNEKLFF. The DNA for the CDR3 is TGCGCCAGCAGCCCAAAGACAGGGGGTAATGAAAAACTGTTTTTT.

The CDR3: CASSLGLADTGELFF. The CDR3 DNA follows: TGCGCCAGCAGCTTGGGACTAGCGGACACCGGGGAGCTGTTTTTT. J is TRBJ2-2 and V is TRBV5-1; 9 bases map to TRBD2. The germline V gene has CDR1 SGHRS and CDR2 YFSETQ. The CDR3 sequence is 15 residues long. V lost 0 bases, J lost 3 bases, and 0 bases stayed unmatched.

This chain connects TRBV7-3 to TRBJ2-1, with 7 bases aligning to TRBD2. The CDR3 totals 16 residues. Trimming cost V 1 base and J 2 bases; bases outside gene matches: 5. The germline V gene has CDR1 SGHTA and CDR2 FQGTGA. The CDR3 DNA reads TGTGCCAGCAGCTTAAACGGGGGGACCGCCTACAATGAGCAGTTCTTC. Translated: CASSLNGGTAYNEQFF.

This chain uses TRBV7-6 with TRBJ1-3; D call uncertain. The CDR3 runs to 13 residues. V was clipped by 5 bases and J by 4 bases, with 9 bases between them. Germline CDR1 reads SGHVS; CDR2 reads FNYEAQ. The CDR3 is CASSRFAGNTIYF. The CDR3 bases are TGTGCCAGCAGCCGTTTCGCGGGAAACACCATATATTTT.

This clone has only one observation. The chain joins TRBV7-8 to TRBJ2-2; 12 bases agree with TRBD2. With V trimmed by 4 bases and J by 4 bases, 4 bases remained unmatched. The CDR3 loop spans 16 amino acids. Germline CDR1 reads SGHVS; CDR2 reads FQNEAQ. The chain's CDR3 is CASSYTSGGSTGELFF. The CDR3 DNA is TGTGCCAGCAGCTATACTAGCGGGGGGAGCACCGGGGAGCTGTTTTTT. The full variable domain, in which reference TRBV7-8 and TRBJ2-2 provide the parts outside the CDR3, is GAGVSQSPRYKVAKRGQDVALRCDPISGHVSLFWYQQALGQGPEFLTYFQNEAQLDKSGLPSDRFFAERPEGSVSTLKIQRTQQEDSAVYLCASSYTSGGSTGELFFGEGSRLTVL.

The J gene is TRBJ2-3, the V gene TRBV7-8; D call uncertain. V dropped 8 bases and J dropped 6 bases, with 12 bases sitting between them. The CDR3 runs 12 residues. Germline lookup yields CDR1 SGHVS and CDR2 FQNEAQ. In DNA form, the CDR3 reads TGTGCCAGCGGCCCTGCCGTCGATACGCAGTATTTT. Residues: CASGPAVDTQYF.

The V call is TRBV7-9, the J call TRBJ2-7, with D possibly matching TRBD2 (6 bases). CDR1 SEHNR and CDR2 FQNEAQ come from the germline V gene (reference sequence). This CDR3 spans 13 amino acids. V was clipped by 4 bases and J by 7 bases, with 14 bases between them. The CDR3, as DNA: TGTGCCAGCAGCTCCCCGGGACTCCGGGAGCAGTACTTC. Its protein is CASSSPGLREQYF.

V and J are TRBV18 and TRBJ1-4; D might be TRBD1 (5 bases). The ends were cut back, 2 bases at V and 8 bases at J, with 12 bases in the middle. CDR1 is KGHSH, CDR2 LQKENI, per germline. The CDR3 is made up of 14 amino acids. CDR3 sequence reads: CASSPSRGEEKLFF. DNA for the CDR3: TGTGCCAGCTCACCATCTAGGGGTGAGGAAAAACTGTTTTTT.

This clone has a handful of counts. J is TRBJ1-2 and V is TRBV7-9, with 7 positions matching TRBD1. Trimming cost V 5 bases and J 8 bases; bases outside gene matches: 5. The CDR3 runs 12 residues. The germline CDR1 and CDR2 sequences are SEHNR and FQNEAQ (reference sequence). The CDR3 DNA follows: TGTGCCAGCAGCCAAGCAGGGGGGGGCTACACCTTC. Translation gives CASSQAGGGYTF. Combining the CDR3 with reference TRBV7-9 and TRBJ1-2 gives the whole variable domain DTGVSQNPRHKITKRGQNVTFRCDPISEHNRLYWYRQTLGQGPEFLTYFQNEAQLEKSRLLSDRFSAERPKGSFSTLEIQRTEQGDSAMYLCASSQAGGGYTFGSGTRLTVV.